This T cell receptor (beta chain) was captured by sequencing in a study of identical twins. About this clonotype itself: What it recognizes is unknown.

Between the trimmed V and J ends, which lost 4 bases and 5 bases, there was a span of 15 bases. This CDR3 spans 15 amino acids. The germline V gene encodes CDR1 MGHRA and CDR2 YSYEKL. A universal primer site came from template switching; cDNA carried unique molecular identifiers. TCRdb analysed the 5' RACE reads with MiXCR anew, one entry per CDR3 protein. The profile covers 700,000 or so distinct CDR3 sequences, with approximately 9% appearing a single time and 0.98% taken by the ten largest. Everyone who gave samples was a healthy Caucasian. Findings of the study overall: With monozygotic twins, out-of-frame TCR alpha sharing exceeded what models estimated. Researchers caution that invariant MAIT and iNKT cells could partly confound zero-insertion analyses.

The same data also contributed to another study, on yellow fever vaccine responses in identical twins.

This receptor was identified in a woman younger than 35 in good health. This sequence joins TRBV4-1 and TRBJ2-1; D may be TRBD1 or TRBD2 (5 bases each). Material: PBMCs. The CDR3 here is CASSPNRGGDNEQFF. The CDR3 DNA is TGCGCCAGCAGCCCGAACCGGGGCGGAGACAATGAGCAGTTCTTC.